Listed below are T cell receptor beta chains from one sample, sequenced in a study of monozygotic twins with inflammatory bowel disease. TCRdb derives one entry per CDR3 protein from the 5' RACE reads, leaving out DNA. The table gives 150,000 to 200,000 distinct CDR3 sequences; the top ten clones make up approximately 3% of it. Sequenced material: blood. These receptors were obtained from a human donor with ulcerative colitis or Crohn's disease, or a healthy co-twin of an affected twin (not recorded which). The CDR3 runs from the conserved cysteine through the conserved F or W.

TRBJ1-5 | 13 | TRBV6-1 | CASSLTGNQPQHF
TRBJ2-7 | 16 | TRBV6-1 | CASSITGTGVRYEQYF
TRBJ1-1 | 16 | TRBV5-1 | CASSLEGARRDTEAFF
TRBJ2-2 | 15 | TRBV9 | CASSPNSGRLGELFF
TRBJ2-1 | 17 | TRBV11-2 | CASSLAGGGKLRNEQFF
TRBJ1-1 | 17 | TRBV28 | CASSLFGQGAGNTEAFF
TRBJ2-5 | 18 | TRBV19 | CASSPRGLAGELWETQYF
TRBJ2-1 | 11 | TRBV19 | CASTQGAEQFF
TRBJ2-2 | 14 | TRBV19 | CASSRDRVYGELFF
TRBJ2-7 | 14 | TRBV5-1 | CASSSGTGSYEQYF
TRBJ2-1 | 12 | TRBV5-6 | CASIRYEDEQFF
TRBJ1-2 | 14 | TRBV6-6 | CASSTGQGNYGYTF
TRBJ2-7 | 14 | TRBV20-1 | CSASLLAGVREQYF
TRBJ1-1 | 14 | TRBV12-3/TRBV12-4 | CASSRDRGHTEAFF
TRBJ2-1 | 14 | TRBV29-1 | CSVLGLGGHNEQFF
TRBJ2-3 | 16 | TRBV14 | CASSPLGAPTADTQYF
TRBJ2-2 | 16 | TRBV18 | CASSQPGQGNTGELFF
TRBJ2-5 | 15 | TRBV7-2 | CASSSAQGVQETQYF
TRBJ2-1 | 15 | TRBV4-3 | CASSQTSGVYNEQFF
TRBJ2-3 | 14 | TRBV27 | CASSLASYTDTQYF
TRBJ1-5 | 18 | TRBV28 | CASNPHVGGPYSNQPQHF
TRBJ1-2 | 15 | TRBV5-1 | CASSLEGQGLDGYTF
TRBJ2-1 | 16 | TRBV18 | CASSPGAGGSYNEQFF
TRBJ2-5 | 15 | TRBV7-2 | CASSPEAGGQETQYF
TRBJ2-3 | 14 | TRBV5-1 | CASSLSRRTDTQYF
TRBJ1-5 | 16 | TRBV30 | CAWSNAPTGINQPQHF
TRBJ2-2 | 17 | TRBV27 | CASRAGTSGLDTGELFF
TRBJ2-2 | 12 | TRBV6-2/TRBV6-3 | CASNINQGLLFF
TRBJ2-2 | 15 | TRBV10-1 | CASTGTTSNTGELFF
TRBJ2-1 | 13 | TRBV28 | CASSLPSLAPQFF
TRBJ2-2 | 16 | TRBV12-3/TRBV12-4 | CASTPTAGGRTGELFF
TRBJ2-3 | 16 | TRBV5-4 | CASSLDREGRVDTQYF
TRBJ2-6 | 13 | TRBV19 | CASSRDRESPPNF
TRBJ2-1 | 12 | TRBV20-1 | CSVRPPFNEQFF
TRBJ2-5 | 16 | TRBV5-1 | CASSLVPAGVGETQYF
TRBJ2-1 | 15 | TRBV15 | CATSRDGDRGREQFF
TRBJ1-1 | 11 | TRBV7-9 | CASSTRGEAFF
TRBJ2-7 | 12 | TRBV5-1 | CASSVGVGEQYF
TRBJ2-7 | 16 | TRBV10-3 | CAISQTARALSYEQYF
TRBJ2-3 | 15 | TRBV5-4 | CASSLGGGRADTQYF
TRBJ1-1 | 14 | TRBV12-3/TRBV12-4 | CASSLYLGPSEAFF
TRBJ1-1 | 13 | TRBV12-3/TRBV12-4 | CASSLRVNTEAFF
TRBJ2-1 | 14 | TRBV6-4 | CASSLKIWGDEQFF
TRBJ1-2 | 13 | TRBV7-2 | CASSLSPAGGYTF
TRBJ2-1 | 18 | TRBV11-1 | CASSSGPAGSASYNEQFF
TRBJ2-5 | 15 | TRBV5-1 | CASSSGQGRRKTQYF
TRBJ2-5 | 15 | TRBV7-8 | CASSTPRGQKETQYF
TRBJ2-7 | 15 | TRBV28 | CASSFQPGTGGEQYF
TRBJ2-7 | 14 | TRBV6-1 | CASSQLATIGEQYF
TRBJ2-1 | 11 | TRBV20-1 | CSATSYNEQFF
TRBJ2-7 | 17 | TRBV5-1 | CASSLNRREGSSYEQYF
TRBJ1-5 | 15 | TRBV6-1 | CASRDRLLGNQPQHF
TRBJ2-7 | 14 | TRBV19 | CASSTTRGPYEQYF
TRBJ2-5 | 16 | TRBV11-1 | CASSLSAAKYQETQYF
TRBJ2-7 | 13 | TRBV7-2 | CASRSRSAYEQYF
TRBJ1-1 | 12 | TRBV6-6 | CAGRTGGTEAFF
TRBJ1-2 | 14 | TRBV20-1 | CSARGDAPGAGYTF
TRBJ1-4 | 16 | TRBV7-9 | CASSPLMSRANEKLFF
TRBJ2-7 | 15 | TRBV19 | CASSPIGDREGEQYF
TRBJ2-1 | 22 | TRBV12-3/TRBV12-4 | CASSLAGPGRQREIASYNEQFF